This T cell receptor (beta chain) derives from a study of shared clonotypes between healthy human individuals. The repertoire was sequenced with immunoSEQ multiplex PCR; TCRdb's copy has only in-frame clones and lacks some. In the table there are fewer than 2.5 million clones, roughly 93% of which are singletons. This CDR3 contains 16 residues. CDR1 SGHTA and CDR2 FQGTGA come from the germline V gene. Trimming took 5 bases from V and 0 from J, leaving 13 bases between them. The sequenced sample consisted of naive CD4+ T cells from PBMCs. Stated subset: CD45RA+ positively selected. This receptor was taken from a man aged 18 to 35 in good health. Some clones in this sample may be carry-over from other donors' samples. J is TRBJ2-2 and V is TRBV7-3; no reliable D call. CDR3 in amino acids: CASSARGIANTGELFF. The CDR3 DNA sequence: TGTGCCAGCAGCGCCCGAGGTATCGCGAACACCGGGGAGCTGTTTTTT. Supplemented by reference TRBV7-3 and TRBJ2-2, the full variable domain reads GAGVSQTPSNKVTEKGKYVELRCDPISGHTALYWYRQSLGQGPEFLIYFQGTGAADDSGLPNDRFFAVRPEGSVSTLKIQRTERGDSAVYLCASSARGIANTGELFFGEGSRLTVL.